Below, 28 T cell receptor beta chains from the same sample are listed, as sequenced in a study of neoadjuvant anti-PD-1 for oral cavity cancer. Some clones are missing from TCRdb's copy, which holds only in-frame ones; the method was immunoSEQ multiplex PCR. The data hold about 80,000 clones, with roughly four fifths observed a single time. The sample was PBMCs, taken before nivolumab (anti-PD-1) treatment. These receptors all come from a person aged 35-79 years with oral cavity squamous cell carcinoma.

The chain joins TRBV6-1 to TRBJ2-7; possible D gene TRBD2, 5 bases. This CDR3 contains 14 residues. V was shortened by 3 bases and J by 3 bases, with 12 bases between the two germline ends. Per the germline V gene, CDR1 is MNHNS and CDR2 is SASEGT. Here the CDR3 reads CASSEGVHRYEQYF. The CDR3 DNA is TGTGCCAGCAGTGAGGGAGTACACCGCTACGAGCAGTACTTC.

This chain joins TRBV10-3 and TRBJ2-7, with D hard to call. V lost 7 bases, J lost 2 bases, and 9 bases lay in between. CDR1 and CDR2 from the germline V gene are ENHRY and SYGVKD. This CDR3 spans 12 amino acids. CDR3 sequence: CAINDGPYEQYF. As DNA, the CDR3 is TGTGCCATCAACGACGGACCCTACGAGCAGTACTTC.

CDR3 in amino acids: CSVGETAGGNYGYTF. For the CDR3, the DNA is TGCAGCGTTGGGGAGACGGCAGGGGGTAACTATGGCTACACCTTC. V usage is TRBV29-1 and J usage is TRBJ1-2; 7 bases are a match to TRBD1. Germline values: CDR1 SQVTM, CDR2 ANQGSEA. V trimming: 4 bases; J trimming: 1 base; junction bases outside the gene matches: 9. This CDR3 spans 15 amino acids.

The V and J genes are TRBV10-3 and TRBJ2-5, with a weak D call TRBD1 (5 bases). CDR1 ENHRY and CDR2 SYGVKD come from the germline V gene. V lost 4 bases to trimming and J lost 5 bases, with 11 bases between them. This CDR3 spans 13 amino acids. The chain's CDR3 is CAISGRDQETQYF. DNA for the CDR3: TGTGCCATCAGTGGCAGGGATCAGGAGACCCAGTACTTC.

The rearrangement links TRBV2 to TRBJ1-5; D is unresolved. There are 14 residues in the CDR3. Trimming pared 4 bases from V and 4 bases from J, leaving 11 bases between. CDR1 is SNHLY and CDR2 is FYNNEI in the germline V gene. In nucleotides, the CDR3 is TGTGCCAGCAGTGGGGAGGCCCTGAATCAGCCCCAGCATTTT. This encodes CASSGEALNQPQHF.

This chain links TRBV21-1 with TRBJ2-7; the table's TRBD1 call for D was not verified on the DNA. TRBV21-1 is recorded as a pseudogene. The CDR3 consists of 15 residues. The CDR3 sequence: CASSKGRDRAYEQYF. DNA for the CDR3: TGTGCCAGCAGCAAAGGTCGGGACAGGGCCTACGAGCAGTACTTC.

The chain has TRBV15 and TRBJ2-7; D might be TRBD1 (6 bases). CDR3 length: 15 amino acids. Per the germline V gene, CDR1 is LNHNV and CDR2 is YYDKDF (reference sequence). Trimming removed 0 bases from V and 4 bases from J, with 13 bases in between. CDR3 residues: CATSRDPGQGYEQYF. CDR3 in DNA: TGTGCCACCAGCAGAGATCCGGGACAAGGGTACGAGCAGTACTTC.

The chain employs TRBV30 and TRBJ2-3; 7 nucleotides align to TRBD2. Germline assignment: CDR1 GTSNPN and CDR2 SVGIG (reference sequence). The CDR3 runs 11 residues. The ends lost 1 base at V and 12 bases at J; junction bases unmatched: 4. The CDR3 DNA reads as TGTGCCTGGAGTGCCCTAGCGGAACAGTATTTT. It codes for CAWSALAEQYF.

The chain employs TRBV2 and TRBJ1-4, with D possibly TRBD1 on 5 matching bases. V dropped 8 bases and J dropped 3 bases, with 10 bases sitting between them. Germline V gives CDR1 SNHLY, CDR2 FYNNEI. This CDR3 contains 13 residues. The CDR3 coding sequence is TGTGCCAGCCATCGGGACCCTAATGAAAAACTGTTTTTT. This gives the protein CASHRDPNEKLFF.

The V gene is TRBV5-4, the J gene TRBJ2-1; a weak D match, TRBD2 (6 bases). This CDR3 has 15 residues. Germline CDR1 reads SGHNT; CDR2 reads YYREEE (reference sequence). V was shortened by 4 bases and J by 0 bases, with 11 bases between the two germline ends. The CDR3 coding sequence is TGTGCCAGCAGCCCGGACTACGCCTCCTACAATGAGCAGTTCTTC. This gives the protein CASSPDYASYNEQFF.

The chain is built from TRBV11-3 and TRBJ2-2, with D unclear. Germline V CDR1 and CDR2: SGHNT, YENEEA. The CDR3 is 13 amino acids. The V end was cut by 5 bases, the J end by 4 bases, with 8 bases between. The CDR3 sequence is CASSLDTTGELFF. In nucleotides, the CDR3 is TGTGCCAGCAGCCTCGACACCACCGGGGAGCTGTTTTTT. Full variable domain (remainder filled in from reference TRBV11-3 and TRBJ2-2): EAGVVQSPRYKIIEKKQPVAFWCNPISGHNTLYWYLQNLGQGPELLIRYENEEAVDDSQLPKDRFSAERLKGVDSTLKIQPAELGDSAVYLCASSLDTTGELFFGEGSRLTVL.

The chain employs TRBV5-1 and TRBJ2-5; D is perhaps TRBD2 (6 bases). CDR1 is SGHRS, CDR2 YFSETQ, per germline. The CDR3 runs to 14 residues. Trimming removed 0 bases at V and 4 bases at J, with 10 bases between. The CDR3 sequence: CASSLGGGGETQYF. The DNA for the CDR3 is TGCGCCAGCAGCTTGGGTGGGGGAGGAGAGACCCAGTACTTC. Based on the CDR3 plus reference TRBV5-1 and TRBJ2-5, the full variable domain is KAGVTQTPRYLIKTRGQQVTLSCSPISGHRSVSWYQQTPGQGLQFLFEYFSETQRNKGNFPGRFSGRQFSNSRSEMNVSTLELGDSALYLCASSLGGGGETQYFGPGTRLLVL.

This rearrangement joins TRBV11-2 to TRBJ2-1; 14 nucleotides match TRBD2. This CDR3 region has 13 residues. From germline, CDR1 is SGHAT and CDR2 FQNNGV. J was trimmed by 15 bases and V by 1 base; bases with no gene match: 2. The CDR3 region has the DNA TGTGCCAGCAGCTTAGGGGGACTAGCGGGAGTGTTCTTC. Protein sequence: CASSLGGLAGVFF.

The chain uses TRBV29-1 and TRBJ2-2; 8 bases map to TRBD1. CDR1 SQVTM and CDR2 ANQGSEA come from the germline V gene. Germline trimming cut 4 bases from V and 0 bases from J; bases unmatched to any gene: 7. The CDR3 totals 16 residues. The CDR3 sequence is CSVGGWDRSNTGELFF. CDR3 DNA sequence: TGCAGCGTTGGGGGGTGGGACAGGTCGAACACCGGGGAGCTGTTTTTT.

This chain connects TRBV15 to TRBJ2-4; 11 bases line up with TRBD2. V shed 3 bases and J 8 bases; nucleotides not matched to a gene: 6. Germline values: CDR1 LNHNV, CDR2 YYDKDF (reference sequence). The CDR3 covers 15 residues. The chain's CDR3 is CATSSSGRGADIQYF. The CDR3 region has the DNA TGTGCCACCAGCAGTAGCGGGAGGGGCGCGGACATTCAGTACTTC.

This chain connects TRBV27 to TRBJ2-1, with a weak D call TRBD2 (5 bases). Trimming took 6 bases from V and 12 from J, leaving 18 bases between them. Germline V gives CDR1 MNHEY, CDR2 SMNVEV (reference sequence). This CDR3 is 13 amino acids long. CDR3 sequence: CASSPGNVLSQFF. Here the CDR3 DNA reads TGTGCCAGCAGCCCGGGGAACGTGCTATCGCAGTTCTTC.

This clone turned up a few times. The rearrangement joins TRBV2 to TRBJ1-2; unclear D gene. Germline assignment: CDR1 SNHLY and CDR2 FYNNEI. This CDR3 has 11 amino acids. Trimming removed 7 bases at V and 5 bases at J, with 8 bases between. CDR3 in amino acids: CASMEVYGYTF. The CDR3 DNA sequence: TGTGCCAGCATGGAGGTATATGGCTACACCTTC.

This rearrangement joins TRBV2 to TRBJ2-7, with TRBD1 as a possible D gene (6 bases). Per germline, CDR1 SNHLY and CDR2 FYNNEI. The CDR3 length is 15 residues. Trimming cost V 6 bases and J 3 bases, with 18 bases left between them. CDR3 nucleotide sequence: TGTGCCAGCAGGAAGACAGGTCAGTCATACTACGAGCAGTACTTC. Translating gives CASRKTGQSYYEQYF.

The chain couples TRBV20-1 to TRBJ2-7; D remains unclear. CDR3 length equals 10 residues. Germline CDR1 reads DFQATT; CDR2 reads SNEGSKA (reference sequence). V shed 5 bases and J shed 3 bases, with 5 bases lying between them. Written as DNA, the CDR3 is TGCAGTGCTGAGAGCTACGAGCAGTACTTC. It translates to CSAESYEQYF.

The chain uses TRBV28 and TRBJ1-2; 7 bases align to TRBD1. This CDR3 spans 13 amino acids. CDR1 MDHEN and CDR2 SYDVKM come from the germline V gene. V trimming: 3 bases; J trimming: 8 bases; junction bases outside the gene matches: 6. Here the CDR3 DNA reads TGTGCCAGCAGTTTTTCCAGGGGGAACGGCTACACCTTC. Amino acid sequence: CASSFSRGNGYTF.

Details on this clone: Other DNA sequences in the sample encode the same CDR3. The chain combines TRBV2 with TRBJ2-1; 11 nucleotides line up with TRBD2. V gave up 6 bases and J gave up 7 bases; unmatched junction bases: 8. Germline V gives CDR1 SNHLY, CDR2 FYNNEI. This CDR3 comprises 15 residues. The CDR3 nucleotides are TGTGCCAGCAGACGTACTAGCGGGAGTTCAAATGAGCAGTTCTTC. This sequence encodes CASRRTSGSSNEQFF.

The rearrangement uses TRBV19 and TRBJ1-2; D not resolved. The CDR3 length is 15 residues. CDR1 is LNHDA, CDR2 SQIVND, per germline (reference sequence). Trimming took off 7 bases at V and 0 bases at J, with 15 bases between the two ends. CDR3 amino acids: CASTILSGSNYGYTF. The CDR3 DNA follows: TGTGCCAGTACGATCCTTTCAGGATCTAACTATGGCTACACCTTC.

CDR3 residues: CASSGATSAYNEQFF. The CDR3 coding sequence is TGTGCCAGTTCCGGGGCCACGAGCGCCTACAATGAGCAGTTCTTC. V gene TRBV9 combines with J gene TRBJ2-1; D assignment may be TRBD1 or TRBD2 (5 bases each). CDR3 length: 15 residues. CDR1 is SGDLS and CDR2 is YYNGEE in the germline V gene. V lost 8 bases and J 2 bases, leaving 17 bases between the germline ends.

The genes are TRBV19 and TRBJ2-1; D remains unclear. V lost 0 bases and J lost 3, with 6 bases in between. The CDR3 covers 14 residues. Per the germline V gene, CDR1 is LNHDA and CDR2 is SQIVND (reference sequence). Here the CDR3 DNA reads TGTGCCAGTAGTATAGACGGGCACTACAATGAGCAGTTCTTC. Amino acids: CASSIDGHYNEQFF.

V gene TRBV11-2 combines with J gene TRBJ2-3; 11 nucleotides line up with TRBD2. Germline loops: CDR1 SGHAT, CDR2 FQNNGV. The CDR3 covers 16 residues. V was clipped by 4 bases and J by 5 bases; unmatched bases: 8. In DNA form, the CDR3 reads TGTGCCAGCAGCTCGGGACTAGCGGTGCTCGGAGATACGCAGTATTTT. This sequence encodes CASSSGLAVLGDTQYF.

V is TRBV30 and J is TRBJ1-2, with 8 bases aligning to TRBD1. The CDR3 is 15 amino acids. V was clipped by 3 bases and J by 8 bases; unmatched bases: 14. Germline V gene sequence: CDR1 GTSNPN, CDR2 SVGIG (reference sequence). CDR3 in DNA: TGTGCCTGGAGGAGCCAGCAGGGGGCTTTTGGAGGCTACACCTTC. The encoded protein is CAWRSQQGAFGGYTF.

The chain links TRBV10-3 to TRBJ1-4; D call uncertain. Trimming cost V 4 bases and J 0 bases, with 12 bases left between them. CDR3 size: 16 residues. Germline assignment: CDR1 ENHRY and CDR2 SYGVKD. CDR3 loop: CAISGSPGSTNEKLFF. CDR3 in DNA: TGTGCCATCAGTGGGTCCCCCGGGTCAACTAATGAAAAACTGTTTTTT.

The chain combines TRBV28 with TRBJ1-1, with 11 bases fitting TRBD1. The V gene end was trimmed by 2 bases and the J gene end by 5 bases; junction bases not matched to a gene: 7. This CDR3 has 16 amino acids. The germline V gene encodes CDR1 MDHEN and CDR2 SYDVKM. This CDR3 is CASSLKSGTGGTEAFF. The CDR3 DNA is TGTGCCAGCAGTTTAAAGTCCGGGACAGGGGGAACTGAAGCTTTCTTT.